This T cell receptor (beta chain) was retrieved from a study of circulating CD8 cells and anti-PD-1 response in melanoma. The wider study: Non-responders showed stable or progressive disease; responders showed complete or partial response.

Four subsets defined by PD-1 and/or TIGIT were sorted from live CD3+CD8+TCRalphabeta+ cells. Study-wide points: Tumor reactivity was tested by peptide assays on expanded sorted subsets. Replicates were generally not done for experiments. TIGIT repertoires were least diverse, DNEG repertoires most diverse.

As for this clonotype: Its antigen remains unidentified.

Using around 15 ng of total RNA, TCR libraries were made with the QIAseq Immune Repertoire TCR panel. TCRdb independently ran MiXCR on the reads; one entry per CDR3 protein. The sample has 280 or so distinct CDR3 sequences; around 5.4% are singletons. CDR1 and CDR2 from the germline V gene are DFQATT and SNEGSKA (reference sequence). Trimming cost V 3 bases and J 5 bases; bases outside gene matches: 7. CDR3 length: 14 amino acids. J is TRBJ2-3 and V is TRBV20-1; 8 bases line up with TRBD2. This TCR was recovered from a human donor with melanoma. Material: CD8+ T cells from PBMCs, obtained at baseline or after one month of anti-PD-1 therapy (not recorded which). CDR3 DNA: TGCAGTGCTAGCGGGGGGGCCTTGGGAGATACGCAGTATTTT. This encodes CSASGGALGDTQYF.